This entry is about one TCR beta chain. This record comes from a study of blood T cell repertoires in COVID-19. Across the whole study: Both acute and convalescent COVID-19 samples were obtained from the United States, Italy and Spain. Nucleic acid was either cDNA or gDNA, and it came from T cells, B-cell-depleted T cells, or PBMCs.

The authors' processing: From reference gene primer amplification, estimates of nucleated cell counts were derived. Sequencing used immunoSEQ multiplex PCR; TCRdb keeps in-frame clones, though not all of them. V, J and clone size are taken as reported in that table, and D and trimming were inferred from the DNA itself. The sample has roughly 170,000 clones; roughly 89% are singletons. The CDR3 loop spans 16 amino acids. V lost 0 bases, J lost 1 base, and 13 bases lay in between. Germline V gives CDR1 MNHEY, CDR2 SVGAGI. The source of this sequence is a young woman who had recovered from COVID-19. Sequenced material: peripheral blood. The chain links TRBV6-5 to TRBJ2-7; tentative D call: TRBD2 (6 bases). This CDR3 is CASSYSVSGGSYEQYF. In DNA, the CDR3 is TGTGCCAGCAGTTACTCCGTATCCGGGGGATCCTACGAGCAGTACTTC.